These 27 T cell receptor beta chains were sequenced from one sample in a study of T cell responses to AZD1222 COVID-19 vaccine. Measured with immunoSEQ multiplex PCR; TCRdb has only the in-frame clones, and not every one. The profile shows more than 95,000 clones, over 80% of them singletons. The source was peripheral blood, collected on day 0 of AZD1222 vaccination. The receptors here all came from an adult in good health.

The chain links TRBV5-1 to TRBJ2-3, with TRBD1 matching 8 bases. Unmatched junction bases numbered 3, after V lost 0 bases and J lost 6 bases. Per germline, CDR1 SGHRS and CDR2 YFSETQ. The CDR3 has 14 amino acids. The CDR3: CASSLGTGSDTQYF. The DNA of the CDR3 is TGCGCCAGCAGCTTGGGGACAGGGAGCGATACGCAGTATTTT.

The chain recombines TRBV29-1 with TRBJ2-2; no reliable D call. The ends were cut back, 4 bases at V and 6 bases at J, with 12 bases in the middle. Germline loops: CDR1 SQVTM, CDR2 ANQGSEA. The CDR3 sequence is 13 residues long. This CDR3 reads CSVAFRIAGELFF. The CDR3 DNA sequence: TGCAGCGTTGCTTTTAGGATTGCCGGGGAGCTGTTTTTT.

The J gene is TRBJ2-1, the V gene TRBV19; 7 bases fit TRBD1. The ends lost 1 base at V and 9 bases at J; junction bases unmatched: 6. This CDR3 region has 14 residues. Germline V CDR1 and CDR2: LNHDA, SQIVND (reference sequence). CDR3 region: CASSIGGRGPEQFF. CDR3 bases: TGTGCCAGTAGTATAGGGGGTAGGGGGCCTGAGCAGTTCTTC.

The V and J genes are TRBV18 and TRBJ1-2; D may be TRBD1 (5 bases). This CDR3 has 15 residues. Germline V lookup: CDR1 KGHSH, CDR2 LQKENI. Trimming took 3 bases from V and 4 from J, leaving 15 bases between them. CDR3 sequence (DNA): TGTGCCAGCTCACCCGGAATCCCGGGGGTCTATGGCTACACCTTC. Its protein product is CASSPGIPGVYGYTF.

This chain connects TRBV7-2 to TRBJ2-7; 7 nucleotides align to TRBD1. V lost 2 bases to trimming and J lost 3 bases; unmatched junction nucleotides: 4. The CDR3 is made up of 14 amino acids. Per the germline V gene, CDR1 is SGHTA and CDR2 is FQGNSA. The CDR3 reads CASSLMQGDYEQYF. In DNA form, the CDR3 reads TGTGCCAGCAGCTTAATGCAGGGGGACTACGAGCAGTACTTC.

In this sample, this clone turned up once. The rearrangement joins TRBV5-4 to TRBJ2-1; 9 bases line up with TRBD1. The germline V gene encodes CDR1 SGHNT and CDR2 YYREEE (reference sequence). This CDR3 comprises 15 residues. V lost 3 bases and J lost 9; bases outside the gene matches: 10. CDR3 sequence reads: CASSSGGQGRGEQFF. CDR3 bases: TGTGCCAGCAGCTCCGGTGGACAGGGGCGGGGTGAGCAGTTCTTC.

V gene TRBV7-3 combines with J gene TRBJ1-3; D gene unclear. V was shortened by 10 bases and J by 0 bases, with 13 bases between the two germline ends. The CDR3 loop spans 14 amino acids. The V gene's germline CDR1 is SGHTA and CDR2 FQGTGA. CDR3 nucleotide sequence: TGTGCCAAAAAAGGCGGGGTCTCTGGAAACACCATATATTTT. Translation: CAKKGGVSGNTIYF.

The gene calls are TRBV7-3 and TRBJ2-5; D remains ambiguous. The CDR3 is 14 residues long. Per the germline V gene, CDR1 is SGHTA and CDR2 is FQGTGA. Trimming took off 5 bases at V and 1 base at J, with 11 bases between the two ends. In nucleotides, the CDR3 is TGTGCCAGCAGCCACTCCCCGGGCCAAGAGACCCAGTACTTC. This translates into CASSHSPGQETQYF.

V usage is TRBV29-1 and J usage is TRBJ2-2, with TRBD1 as a possible D gene (5 bases). CDR1 and CDR2 from the germline V gene are SQVTM and ANQGSEA. V was shortened by 4 bases and J by 2 bases, with 14 bases between the two germline ends. This CDR3 is built from 15 residues. The CDR3 bases are TGCAGCGTTGTCAGTAGGGGTTCCAACACCGGGGAGCTGTTTTTT. Encoded protein: CSVVSRGSNTGELFF.

The chain uses TRBV5-6 and TRBJ2-3, with D hard to call. The germline gives CDR1 SGHDT, CDR2 YYEEEE. Between the trimmed V and J ends, which lost 3 bases and 5 bases, there was a span of 7 bases. This CDR3 comprises 12 residues. The CDR3 spells CASSSARDTQYF. The CDR3 DNA is TGTGCCAGCAGCTCTGCTAGAGATACGCAGTATTTT.

V is TRBV5-1 and J is TRBJ2-7, with 7 positions matching TRBD2. The germline V gene encodes CDR1 SGHRS and CDR2 YFSETQ. The CDR3 is 16 amino acids. The ends lost 3 bases at V and 1 base at J; junction bases unmatched: 10. The CDR3 DNA follows: TGCGCCAGCAGCTGGGGGGTTGGGACTACTTCCTACGAGCAGTACTTC. It is translated as CASSWGVGTTSYEQYF. The complete variable domain, with remaining parts taken from reference TRBV5-1 and TRBJ2-7, reads KAGVTQTPRYLIKTRGQQVTLSCSPISGHRSVSWYQQTPGQGLQFLFEYFSETQRNKGNFPGRFSGRQFSNSRSEMNVSTLELGDSALYLCASSWGVGTTSYEQYFGPGTRLTVT.

This chain joins TRBV5-8 and TRBJ2-7; 7 nucleotides align to TRBD1. V lost 4 bases to trimming and J lost 5 bases; unmatched junction nucleotides: 6. Germline CDR1 SGHTS, CDR2 YDEGEE. This CDR3 contains 13 residues. The CDR3 here is CASSLADRDEQYF. CDR3 in DNA: TGTGCCAGCAGCCTAGCCGACAGGGACGAGCAGTACTTC.

The count of this clone is one. This sequence joins TRBV6-5 and TRBJ2-1, with no clear D. The CDR3 totals 15 residues. V was trimmed by 5 bases and J by 3 bases, leaving 14 bases between them. CDR1 MNHEY and CDR2 SVGAGI come from the germline V gene. CDR3 coding DNA: TGTGCCAGCAGTCTTGGTTTCGGGTACTACAATGAGCAGTTCTTC. This translates into CASSLGFGYYNEQFF.

The V call is TRBV27, the J call TRBJ2-7, with 9 nucleotides matching TRBD1. The V segment lost 7 bases and the J segment 5 bases; nucleotides outside the gene matches: 3. In germline, CDR1 is MNHEY, CDR2 SMNVEV (reference sequence). This CDR3 has 12 amino acids. The CDR3 region has the DNA TGTGCCAGCACGCGGGACAGGGACGAGCAGTACTTC. It codes for CASTRDRDEQYF.

The chain couples TRBV5-5 to TRBJ1-4; no clear D gene. The germline gives CDR1 SGHKS, CDR2 YYEKEE (reference sequence). The V and J ends lost 4 bases and 8 bases respectively, with 15 bases between them. CDR3 length equals 14 residues. The CDR3 loop is CASSPDGWEEKLFF. CDR3 bases: TGTGCCAGCAGCCCGGACGGTTGGGAGGAAAAACTGTTTTTT.

The gene calls are TRBV4-2 and TRBJ2-1; 10 nucleotides agree with TRBD2. Germline V gives CDR1 LGHNA, CDR2 YNFKEQ. The CDR3 contains 16 residues. V dropped 0 bases and J dropped 8; count of bases not matched to a gene: 7. The CDR3 region is CASSQEPSGSSHEQFF. Here the CDR3 DNA reads TGTGCCAGCAGCCAAGAGCCTAGCGGGAGCTCCCATGAGCAGTTCTTC.

The chain combines TRBV6-5 with TRBJ2-5; 7 positions agree with TRBD1. The germline V gene has CDR1 MNHEY and CDR2 SVGAGI. V lost 2 bases to trimming and J lost 5 bases; unmatched junction nucleotides: 2. The CDR3 extends over 13 amino acids. CDR3 protein: CASSYGRGETQYF. Here the CDR3 DNA reads TGTGCCAGCAGTTACGGCAGGGGGGAGACCCAGTACTTC.

The chain joins TRBV5-1 to TRBJ2-7; D is unresolved. CDR1 is SGHRS and CDR2 is YFSETQ in the germline V gene. The CDR3 spans 13 residues. V lost 4 bases and J lost 5, with 13 bases in between. CDR3 amino acids: CASSQRTVDEQYF. Here the CDR3 DNA reads TGCGCCAGCAGCCAAAGAACAGTAGACGAGCAGTACTTC.

The chain is built from TRBV5-1 and TRBJ1-1; D ambiguous. This CDR3 spans 15 amino acids. The germline CDR1 and CDR2 sequences are SGHRS and YFSETQ. V lost 4 bases to trimming and J lost 9 bases, with 22 bases between them. The CDR3 region has the DNA TGCGCCAGCAGCCCGTTAGAAGGGCGGGCCAAACAAGCTTTCTTT. Residues: CASSPLEGRAKQAFF.

CDR3 residues: CASSLGQDYNYGYTF. The CDR3 DNA is TGTGCCAGCAGCCTCGGACAGGACTACAACTATGGCTACACCTTC. The V and J genes are TRBV3-1 (or the pseudogene TRBV3-2) and TRBJ1-2, with 7 bases that match TRBD1. V was pared by 4 bases and J by 2 bases, with 7 bases of the junction left unmatched. The CDR3 is 15 residues long. Per the germline V gene, CDR1 is LGHDT and CDR2 is YNNKEL (reference sequence).

The V gene is TRBV27, the J gene TRBJ1-6; D possibly corresponds to TRBD1 (5 bases). From germline, CDR1 is MNHEY and CDR2 SMNVEV (reference sequence). The CDR3 runs 17 residues. V gave up 6 bases and J gave up 4 bases, with 19 bases separating them. The CDR3 spells CASSRRGTTPYNSPLHF. The CDR3 nucleotides read TGTGCCAGCAGCCGCCGAGGGACTACCCCATATAATTCACCCCTCCACTTT.

This chain joins TRBV6-6 and TRBJ2-3, with 9 bases identical to TRBD2. V lost 5 bases and J lost 6; bases outside the gene matches: 9. CDR3 length equals 15 residues. The germline gives CDR1 MNHNY, CDR2 SVGAGI (reference sequence). CDR3 bases: TGTGCCAGCAGTATTCGTAGCGGGAGTGCTGATACGCAGTATTTT. It is translated as CASSIRSGSADTQYF.

This sequence joins TRBV28 and TRBJ2-5; TRBD1 agrees at 10 bases. The V and J ends lost 6 bases and 5 bases, in that order; junction bases with no gene match: 15. The V gene's germline CDR1 is MDHEN and CDR2 SYDVKM. This CDR3 is built from 17 residues. CDR3 coding DNA: TGTGCCAGCAGGCGAAGATTGTGGGACAGGGGAGTCGAGACCCAGTACTTC. It specifies CASRRRLWDRGVETQYF.

This chain uses TRBV27 with TRBJ1-2; 8 nucleotides line up with TRBD1. V lost 2 bases, J lost 7 bases, and 9 bases stayed unmatched. The CDR3 runs to 15 residues. From germline, CDR1 is MNHEY and CDR2 SMNVEV (reference sequence). The CDR3 coding sequence is TGTGCCAGCAGTTTACAACCCAGGGGGCTACGTGGCTACACCTTC. Translation gives CASSLQPRGLRGYTF.

V is TRBV7-9 and J is TRBJ2-1; no clear D gene. Germline-derived CDR1 and CDR2 are SEHNR and FQNEAQ (reference sequence). Trimming took 5 bases from V and 4 from J, leaving 3 bases between them. The CDR3 consists of 11 residues. CDR3 DNA: TGTGCCAGCAGCGGTTACAATGAGCAGTTCTTC. Protein product: CASSGYNEQFF.

This clone was seen once. The V gene is TRBV27, the J gene TRBJ2-1; D unresolved. The CDR3 runs to 9 residues. Looked up from germline, CDR1 is MNHEY and CDR2 is SMNVEV (reference sequence). The CDR3 protein is CDNYNEQFF. In DNA, the CDR3 is TGTGACAATTACAATGAGCAGTTCTTC.

This clone is a singleton in its sample. This chain uses TRBV5-4 with TRBJ1-6; 12 nucleotides line up with TRBD1. The CDR3 has 18 amino acids. V shed 4 bases, J shed 0 bases, and the junction held 5 bases outside the gene matches. Looked up from germline, CDR1 is SGHNT and CDR2 is YYREEE (reference sequence). CDR3 sequence (DNA): TGTGCCAGCAGCCTCGGGACAGGGGGCGCCTCCTATAATTCACCCCTCCACTTT. It yields the protein CASSLGTGGASYNSPLHF. Full variable domain (missing parts from reference TRBV5-4 and TRBJ1-6): ETGVTQSPTHLIKTRGQQVTLRCSSQSGHNTVSWYQQALGQGPQFIFQYYREEENGRGNFPPRFSGLQFPNYSSELNVNALELDDSALYLCASSLGTGGASYNSPLHFGNGTRLTVT.